These 28 T cell receptor beta chains were sequenced from one sample in a study of blood T cell repertoires in COVID-19. Generated by immunoSEQ multiplex PCR, the TCRdb table keeps only in-frame clones and is missing some. The sample records 150,000 to 200,000 clones, 90% to 95% being singletons. Sequencing was carried out using peripheral blood. The receptor source for this set is a woman between 45 and 65 years old with acute or convalescent COVID-19.

This rearrangement joins TRBV10-3 to TRBJ2-6; weak D call: TRBD2 (6 bases). Germline-derived CDR1 and CDR2 are ENHRY and SYGVKD. V gave up 2 bases and J gave up 0 bases, with 14 bases separating them. The CDR3 spans 18 residues. The chain's CDR3 is CAISERWDFLSGANVLTF. DNA for the CDR3: TGTGCCATCAGTGAGAGGTGGGACTTTCTCTCTGGGGCCAACGTCCTGACTTTC.

This CDR3 is CASSQCTGSNQPQHF. The DNA for the CDR3 is TGCGCCAGCAGTCAATGTACAGGCAGCAATCAGCCCCAGCATTTT. The V gene is TRBV23-1, the J gene TRBJ1-5; D possibly corresponds to TRBD1 (5 bases). TRBV23-1 is an ORF for which the function is uncertain. V lost 1 base and J lost 1, with 8 bases in between. The CDR3 spans 15 residues.

This chain uses TRBV28 with TRBJ2-6; D is undetermined. Germline V gene lookup returns CDR1 MDHEN and CDR2 SYDVKM. The V end was cut by 6 bases, the J end by 2 bases, with 8 bases between. The CDR3 is 14 amino acids. The chain's CDR3 is CASRYTAGANVLTF. The CDR3 DNA is TGTGCCAGCAGATATACTGCTGGGGCCAACGTCCTGACTTTC.

This chain links TRBV7-9 with TRBJ2-5, with 8 bases aligning to TRBD1. The CDR3 totals 16 residues. CDR1 SEHNR and CDR2 FQNEAQ come from the germline V gene (reference sequence). Trimming removed 5 bases from V and 5 bases from J; junction bases left unmatched: 13. CDR3: CASSPLSAGGLETQYF. The CDR3 DNA is TGTGCCAGCAGCCCATTGTCGGCAGGGGGCTTGGAGACCCAGTACTTC.

This clone appeared a few times. This chain uses TRBV6-5 with TRBJ2-7; 10 bases align to TRBD1. The V gene end was trimmed by 0 bases and the J gene end by 0 bases; junction bases not matched to a gene: 2. The CDR3 consists of 16 residues. Germline values: CDR1 MNHEY, CDR2 SVGAGI. The CDR3 here is CASSYSGQGRSYEQYF. CDR3 bases: TGTGCCAGCAGTTACTCGGGACAGGGGCGCTCCTACGAGCAGTACTTC.

The chain recombines TRBV6-2 or TRBV6-3 with TRBJ2-5, with TRBD1 identical over 8 bases. The CDR3 consists of 15 residues. From germline, CDR1 is MNHEY and CDR2 SVGEGT. V trimming: 4 bases; J trimming: 1 base; junction bases outside the gene matches: 5. For the CDR3, the DNA is TGTGCCAGCAGTTTACGGACAGGGCGCCAAGAGACCCAGTACTTC. As protein: CASSLRTGRQETQYF.

The chain employs TRBV7-9 and TRBJ1-2, with 8 nucleotides matching TRBD1. This CDR3 contains 17 residues. Trimming cost V 5 bases and J 1 base; bases outside gene matches: 12. Germline V gene lookup returns CDR1 SEHNR and CDR2 FQNEAQ (reference sequence). The CDR3 loop is CASSLQGGYSYNYGYTF. The CDR3 bases are TGTGCCAGCAGCCTACAGGGGGGATACTCCTATAACTATGGCTACACCTTC.

V usage is TRBV2 and J usage is TRBJ2-3, with a tentative D call TRBD2 (5 bases). CDR1 is SNHLY and CDR2 is FYNNEI in the germline V gene. The CDR3 totals 18 residues. Trimming took off 3 bases at V and 2 bases at J, with 21 bases between the two ends. The DNA for the CDR3 is TGTGCCAGCAGTGAGATTCAGGACGCAGCGGCAGACACAGATACGCAGTATTTT. Its translation: CASSEIQDAAADTDTQYF.

The chain has TRBV7-2 and TRBJ1-2, with 10 bases matching TRBD1. CDR3 size: 15 residues. Germline CDR1 and CDR2: SGHTA and FQGNSA. Trimming removed 5 bases from V and 7 bases from J; junction bases left unmatched: 10. CDR3 amino acids: CASSAWDRGLRGYTF. In nucleotides, the CDR3 is TGTGCCAGCAGCGCCTGGGACAGGGGTTTACGTGGCTACACCTTC. The full variable domain, rest sourced from reference TRBV7-2 and TRBJ1-2, is GAGVSQSPSNKVTEKGKDVELRCDPISGHTALYWYRQSLGQGLEFLIYFQGNSAPDKSGLPSDRFSAERTGGSVSTLTIQRTQQEDSAVYLCASSAWDRGLRGYTFGSGTRLTVV.

This rearrangement joins TRBV29-1 to TRBJ1-2, with D perhaps matching TRBD1 (6 bases). Germline assignment: CDR1 SQVTM and CDR2 ANQGSEA. V was cut by 5 bases and J by 1 base, with 11 bases left in between. The CDR3 length is 13 residues. Here the CDR3 reads CSVSRGINYGYTF. CDR3 DNA: TGCAGCGTTTCAAGGGGGATTAACTATGGCTACACCTTC.

This rearrangement joins TRBV24-1 to TRBJ1-2; 7 bases match TRBD1. The germline gives CDR1 KGHDR, CDR2 SFDVKD. The CDR3 consists of 14 residues. J was trimmed by 2 bases and V by 5 bases; bases with no gene match: 4. The CDR3, as DNA: TGTGCCACCAGTGCAGGGGGACAGAACTATGGCTACACCTTC. Its translation: CATSAGGQNYGYTF.

The V call is TRBV3-1 (or the pseudogene TRBV3-2), the J call TRBJ1-2; D remains unclear. The germline V and J ends were trimmed by 4 bases and 2 bases, with 5 bases remaining between them. The CDR3 spans 12 residues. CDR1 is LGHDT and CDR2 is YNNKEL in the germline V gene (reference sequence). CDR3 sequence (DNA): TGTGCCAGCAGCCCGGGAAACTATGGCTACACCTTC. Translated, it gives CASSPGNYGYTF.

The rearrangement links TRBV5-4 to TRBJ2-3; 11 nucleotides agree with TRBD2. The CDR3 sequence is 18 residues long. V lost 3 bases and J lost 3; bases outside the gene matches: 12. Germline CDR1 reads SGHNT; CDR2 reads YYREEE (reference sequence). CDR3 coding DNA: TGTGCCAGCAGCTCCCCACTAGCGGGAGATGGGGGGACAGATACGCAGTATTTT. Translation gives CASSSPLAGDGGTDTQYF.

This sequence joins TRBV19 and TRBJ1-5; 9 bases fit TRBD1. V lost 7 bases to trimming and J lost 6 bases; unmatched junction nucleotides: 10. CDR1 is LNHDA, CDR2 SQIVND, per germline (reference sequence). The CDR3 spans 15 residues. CDR3: CASTPGQGLGQPQHF. The CDR3 region has the DNA TGTGCCAGTACCCCGGGACAGGGCTTGGGTCAGCCCCAGCATTTT.

Only one count was recorded for this clone. CDR3 DNA sequence: TGTGCCAGCAGCCAACCTGCGGGGTCTCTTGGTAGCACCATATATTTT. Translation: CASSQPAGSLGSTIYF. The chain recombines TRBV3-1 (or the pseudogene TRBV3-2) with TRBJ1-3; D is ambiguous. Germline assignment: CDR1 LGHDT and CDR2 YNNKEL (reference sequence). Trimming left V 2 bases short and J 9 bases short, with 20 bases between. The CDR3 has 16 residues.

This sequence joins TRBV30 and TRBJ1-2; D possibly corresponds to TRBD1 (5 bases). There are 14 residues in the CDR3. CDR1 is GTSNPN and CDR2 is SVGIG in the germline V gene (reference sequence). V was trimmed by 3 bases and J by 3 bases, leaving 14 bases between them. Written as DNA, the CDR3 is TGTGCCTGGAGGGAGGCGGGGGGTTACTATGGCTACACCTTC. Its translation is CAWREAGGYYGYTF.

V and J are TRBV2 and TRBJ2-4; the D is unclear. Germline loops: CDR1 SNHLY, CDR2 FYNNEI. This CDR3 spans 11 amino acids. Trimming cost V 5 bases and J 10 bases, with 9 bases left between them. The CDR3 DNA reads as TGTGCCAGCAGTCCCTTTGAGATTCAGTACTTC. It codes for CASSPFEIQYF.

This clone occurred a few times. The rearrangement links TRBV5-1 to TRBJ2-3; the match to TRBD2 covers 11 bases. CDR3 length: 14 amino acids. V lost 3 bases, J lost 4 bases, and 1 base stayed unmatched. Germline V gene sequence: CDR1 SGHRS, CDR2 YFSETQ. In DNA form, the CDR3 reads TGCGCCAGCAGCTCTAGCGGGGGGTCAGATACGCAGTATTTT. It translates to CASSSSGGSDTQYF.

The V and J genes are TRBV18 and TRBJ2-5; D is unresolved. Between the trimmed V and J ends, which lost 0 bases and 2 bases, there was a span of 7 bases. Germline assignment: CDR1 KGHSH and CDR2 LQKENI. The CDR3 has 14 residues. The CDR3 DNA reads TGTGCCAGCTCACCACCGAACTCTCAAGAGACCCAGTACTTC. Translated: CASSPPNSQETQYF.

The chain couples TRBV4-1 to TRBJ1-2; D is ambiguous. Trimming pared 0 bases from V and 5 bases from J, leaving 13 bases between. CDR1 and CDR2 from the germline V gene are MGHRA and YSYEKL. The CDR3 extends over 15 amino acids. In DNA form, the CDR3 reads TGCGCCAGCAGCCAAGAAAGCAGGCCTCTTTATGGCTACACCTTC. Translation: CASSQESRPLYGYTF.

In its sample, this clone was seen once. The CDR3 region is CASSLARQGMWNSPLHF. The DNA for the CDR3 is TGTGCCAGCAGCTTAGCTCGACAGGGAATGTGGAATTCACCCCTCCACTTT. The chain carries TRBV7-8 and TRBJ1-6, with 7 bases lining up with TRBD1. Germline CDR1 is SGHVS and CDR2 is FQNEAQ. CDR3 size: 17 residues. J lost 7 bases, V lost 0 bases, and 9 bases had no gene match.

The CDR3 nucleotides read TGTGCCACCAGCAGAGATCGGACTAAACAAGAGACCCAGTACTTC. Translating gives CATSRDRTKQETQYF. The chain combines TRBV15 with TRBJ2-5; a weak D match, TRBD2 (6 bases). Germline V CDR1 and CDR2: LNHNV, YYDKDF (reference sequence). The V end lost 0 bases, the J end lost 2 bases, and 10 bases lay between the germline ends. CDR3 length equals 15 residues.

The chain carries TRBV7-8 and TRBJ2-1; D possibly corresponds to TRBD2 (5 bases). The V end lost 6 bases, the J end lost 0 bases, and 12 bases lay between the germline ends. This CDR3 has 15 residues. Germline V gene lookup returns CDR1 SGHVS and CDR2 FQNEAQ. The DNA of the CDR3 is TGTGCCAGCAGAGTTTTAGCGAGCTCCTACAATGAGCAGTTCTTC. It translates to CASRVLASSYNEQFF.

The chain employs TRBV24-1 and TRBJ2-1; tentative D call: TRBD1 (5 bases). With 2 bases removed from V and 0 bases from J, the gap between germline ends came to 22 bases. CDR3 length: 20 amino acids. Germline V gene sequence: CDR1 KGHDR, CDR2 SFDVKD. The CDR3 region is CATSDSKIPLRASSYNEQFF. The CDR3 coding sequence is TGTGCCACCAGTGATTCCAAGATCCCCCTCAGGGCTAGCTCCTACAATGAGCAGTTCTTC.

This clone was detected once. This chain joins TRBV24-1 and TRBJ2-3; 7 bases agree with TRBD1. V shed 4 bases, J shed 4 bases, and the junction held 7 bases outside the gene matches. CDR1 and CDR2 (germline): KGHDR, SFDVKD. CDR3 length: 15 residues. DNA for the CDR3: TGTGCCACCAGTGACCGTAACAGGGGAGCAGATACGCAGTATTTT. Protein: CATSDRNRGADTQYF.

This clone was recorded only once. The V gene is TRBV6-4, the J gene TRBJ2-1; D perhaps matches TRBD2 (5 bases). The germline V and J ends were trimmed by 6 bases and 8 bases, with 20 bases remaining between them. The CDR3 runs to 15 residues. Germline-derived CDR1 and CDR2 are MRHNA and SNTAGT. The CDR3 region has the DNA TGTGCCAGCAGCCATCCCGGGTCTAGCCACGATGAGCAGTTCTTC. Amino acids: CASSHPGSSHDEQFF.

The genes are TRBV19 and TRBJ1-5; TRBD1 might be the D (6 bases). Trimming left V 2 bases short and J 9 bases short, with 11 bases between. The germline V gene has CDR1 LNHDA and CDR2 SQIVND (reference sequence). The CDR3 extends over 13 amino acids. The CDR3 DNA sequence: TGTGCCAGTAGTATACGCAGGGGCCGGCCCCAGCATTTT. This codes for CASSIRRGRPQHF.

The chain combines TRBV10-3 with TRBJ1-4, with D unresolved. Germline CDR1 reads ENHRY; CDR2 reads SYGVKD. V lost 5 bases and J lost 6, with 16 bases in between. This CDR3 contains 15 residues. The CDR3 coding sequence is TGTGCCATCAGTCCTCTACCGACTCGGGATGAAAAACTGTTTTTT. It translates to CAISPLPTRDEKLFF.